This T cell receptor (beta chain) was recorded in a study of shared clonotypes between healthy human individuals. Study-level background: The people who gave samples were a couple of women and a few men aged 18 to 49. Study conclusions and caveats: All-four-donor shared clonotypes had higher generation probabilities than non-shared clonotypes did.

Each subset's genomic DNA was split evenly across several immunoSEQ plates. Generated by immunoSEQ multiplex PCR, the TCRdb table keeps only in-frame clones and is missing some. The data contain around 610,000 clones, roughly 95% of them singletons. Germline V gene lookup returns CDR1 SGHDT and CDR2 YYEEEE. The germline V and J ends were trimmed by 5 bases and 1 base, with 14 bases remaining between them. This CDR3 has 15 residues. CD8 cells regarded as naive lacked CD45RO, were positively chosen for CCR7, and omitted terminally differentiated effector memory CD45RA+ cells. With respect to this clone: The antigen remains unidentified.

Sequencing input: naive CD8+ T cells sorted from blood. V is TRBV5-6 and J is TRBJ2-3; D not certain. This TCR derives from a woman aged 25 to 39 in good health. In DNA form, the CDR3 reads TGTGCCAGCAGTTTCGACGGCCGCGGCACAGATACGCAGTATTTT. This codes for CASSFDGRGTDTQYF.